This T cell receptor (beta chain) was retrieved from a study of blood T cell repertoires in COVID-19. The CDR3 sequence is 14 residues long. Per the germline V gene, CDR1 is SQVTM and CDR2 is ANQGSEA. With V trimmed by 1 base and J by 3 bases, 2 bases remained unmatched. In the authors' workflow: For nucleated cells, counts were estimated from reference gene primer amplification. Sequencing used immunoSEQ multiplex PCR; TCRdb keeps in-frame clones, though not all of them. V, J and clone size were drawn from that table, and D and trimming were deduced from the DNA. The repertoire holds about 270,000 clones, with around nine tenths as singletons.

The sequenced material came from peripheral blood. The chain uses TRBV29-1 and TRBJ2-3; 9 positions agree with TRBD1. The clonotype comes from a man between 40 and 49 years old with active or convalescent COVID-19. This chain's CDR3 is CSVEGGQGTDTQYF. The CDR3, as DNA: TGCAGCGTTGAAGGGGGACAGGGAACAGATACGCAGTATTTT.